This paragraph reports one T cell receptor (beta chain). Its antigen remains unknown. Incorporated into the TCR beta cDNA libraries were unique molecular identifiers, which served to reduce PCR and sequencing biases. TCRdb reprocessed the PCR reads with MiXCR, giving one entry per CDR3 protein. The table has under 900,000 distinct CDR3 sequences, about 50% seen once. This sample is drawn from a study of post-analysis software for immune sequencing data. Points from the study as a whole: Five or six TRBV segments, TRBV5-6, TRBV5-1 and TRBV20-1 among them, were found more frequent in patients than controls.

The ends lost 8 bases at V and 4 bases at J; junction bases unmatched: 12. The germline CDR1 and CDR2 sequences are MGHDK and SYGVNS. This CDR3 contains 17 residues. The clonotype originates from a girl aged 10-17 years with multiple sclerosis. This chain connects TRBV25-1 to TRBJ2-2; 11 nucleotides align to TRBD2. Sample: blood. This chain's CDR3 is CASWGLAEGLGTGELFF. CDR3 DNA sequence: TGTGCCAGCTGGGGACTAGCGGAGGGGTTAGGCACCGGGGAGCTGTTTTTT. The full variable domain, completed using reference TRBV25-1 and TRBJ2-2, is EADIYQTPRYLVIGTGKKITLECSQTMGHDKMYWYQQDPGMELHLIHYSYGVNSTEKGDLSSESTVSRIRTEHFPLTLESARPSHTSQYLCASWGLAEGLGTGELFFGEGSRLTVL.